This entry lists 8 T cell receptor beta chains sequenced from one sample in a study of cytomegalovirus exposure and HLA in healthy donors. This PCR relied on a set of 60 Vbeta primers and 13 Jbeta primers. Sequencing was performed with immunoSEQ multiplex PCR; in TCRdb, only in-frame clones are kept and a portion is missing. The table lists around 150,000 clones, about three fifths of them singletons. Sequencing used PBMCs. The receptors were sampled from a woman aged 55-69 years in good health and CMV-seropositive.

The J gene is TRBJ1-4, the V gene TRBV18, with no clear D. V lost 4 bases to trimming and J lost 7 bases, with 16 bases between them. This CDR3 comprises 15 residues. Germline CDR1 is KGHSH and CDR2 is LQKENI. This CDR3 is CASSRASGKGEKLFF. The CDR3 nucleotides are TGTGCCAGCTCACGAGCCTCGGGAAAGGGTGAAAAACTGTTTTTT.

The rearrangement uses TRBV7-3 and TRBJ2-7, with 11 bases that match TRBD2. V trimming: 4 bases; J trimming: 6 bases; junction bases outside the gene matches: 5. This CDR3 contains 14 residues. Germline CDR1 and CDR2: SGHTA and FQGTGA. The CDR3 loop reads CASSSTGLAAEQYF. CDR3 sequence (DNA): TGTGCCAGCAGCTCGACGGGACTAGCGGCCGAGCAGTACTTC.

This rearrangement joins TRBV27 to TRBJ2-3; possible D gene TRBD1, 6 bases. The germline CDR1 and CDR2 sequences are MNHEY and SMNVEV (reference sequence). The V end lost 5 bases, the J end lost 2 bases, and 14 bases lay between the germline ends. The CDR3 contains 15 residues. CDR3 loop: CASSIQGFVTDTQYF. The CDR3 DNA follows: TGTGCCAGCAGTATACAGGGATTCGTCACAGATACGCAGTATTTT.

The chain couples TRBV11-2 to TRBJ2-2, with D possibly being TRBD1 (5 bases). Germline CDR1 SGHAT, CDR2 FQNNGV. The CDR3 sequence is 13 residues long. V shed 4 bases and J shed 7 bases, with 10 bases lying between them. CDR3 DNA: TGTGCCAGCAGCTCCTTTCAGGGCGGGGAGCTGTTTTTT. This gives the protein CASSSFQGGELFF.

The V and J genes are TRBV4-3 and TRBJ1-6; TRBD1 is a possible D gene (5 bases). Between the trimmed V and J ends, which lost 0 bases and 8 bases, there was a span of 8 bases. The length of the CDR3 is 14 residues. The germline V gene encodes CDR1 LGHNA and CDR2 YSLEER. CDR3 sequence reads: CASSQDLRDSPLHF. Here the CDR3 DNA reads TGCGCCAGCAGCCAAGATCTCAGGGATTCACCCCTCCACTTT.

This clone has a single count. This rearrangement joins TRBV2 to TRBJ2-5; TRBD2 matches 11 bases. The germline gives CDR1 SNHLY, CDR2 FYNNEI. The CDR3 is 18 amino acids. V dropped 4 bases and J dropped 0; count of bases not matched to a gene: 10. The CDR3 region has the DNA TGTGCCAGCAGTGGCTTCGTAGCGGGAGGGATGTACCAAGAGACCCAGTACTTC. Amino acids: CASSGFVAGGMYQETQYF.

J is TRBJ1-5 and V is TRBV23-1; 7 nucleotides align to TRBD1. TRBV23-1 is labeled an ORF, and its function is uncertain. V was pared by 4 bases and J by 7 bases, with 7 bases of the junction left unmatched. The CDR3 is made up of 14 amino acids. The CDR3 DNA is TGCGCCAGCAGTCGGCAGGGGGAAAAACAGCCCCAGCATTTT. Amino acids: CASSRQGEKQPQHF.

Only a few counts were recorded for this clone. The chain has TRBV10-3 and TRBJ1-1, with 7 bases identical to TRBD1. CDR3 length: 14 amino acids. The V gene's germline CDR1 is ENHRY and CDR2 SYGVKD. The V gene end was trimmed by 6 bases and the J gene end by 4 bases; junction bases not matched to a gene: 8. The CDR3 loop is CAIRIGTESTEAFF. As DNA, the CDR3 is TGTGCCATCAGGATTGGGACAGAGAGCACTGAAGCTTTCTTT.